This is a list of T cell receptor beta chains from one sample in a study of cytomegalovirus exposure and HLA in healthy donors. Clones were sequenced by immunoSEQ multiplex PCR, and TCRdb holds only the in-frame ones, with some missing. The sample shows about 90,000 clones, around 76% of them seen only once. The sample comprised PBMCs. These receptors all come from a man aged 30 to 45 in good health and CMV-seronegative. Each CDR3 is given with its conserved first and last residue. A D gene is named only where the DNA matches it firmly. Expanded clones are given a class, and other clones once, few, many or no size at all.

d_call j_call v_call clone_size cdr3_nt cdr3_aa
TRBD1 TRBJ1-2 TRBV6-5 once TGTGCCACAGAGGACAGGGGAATGGGAGCCTATGGCTACACCTTC CATEDRGMGAYGYTF
. TRBJ1-2 TRBV9 . TGTGCCAGCAGCGTAGTACCCGGACTTAACTATGGCTACACCTTC CASSVVPGLNYGYTF
. TRBJ2-6 TRBV15 . TGTGCCACCAGCAGAGCTAACTACAGGGTCTCTGGGGCCAACGTCCTGACTTTC CATSRANYRVSGANVLTF
TRBD2 TRBJ2-1 TRBV5-1 . TGCGCCAGCAGCCCGCACCCCGGGACTACCCCCTACAATGAGCAGTTCTTC CASSPHPGTTPYNEQFF
. TRBJ2-6 TRBV7-8 . TGTGCCAGCAGCTCAGAGGCCCTTTATGGGGCCAACGTCCTGACTTTC CASSSEALYGANVLTF
. TRBJ1-2 TRBV5-4 few TGTGCCAGCAGGCCCGACAGTATCTATGGCTACACCTTC CASRPDSIYGYTF
. TRBJ1-2 TRBV6-1 . TGTGCCAGCAGTGCCTGGGGGGAGATTGATAACTATGGCTACACCTTC CASSAWGEIDNYGYTF
. TRBJ2-2 TRBV15 . TGTGCCACCAGCAGGGCCACCGGGGAGCTGTTTTTT CATSRATGELFF
. TRBJ1-5 TRBV19 . TGTGCCAGTAGGGCAGGAGGGGGCAATCAGCCCCAGCATTTT CASRAGGGNQPQHF
TRBD2 TRBJ2-1 TRBV7-9 . TGTGCCAGCAGCTCCTGGAGCGGGAGTGGCTACAATGAGCAGTTCTTC CASSSWSGSGYNEQFF
TRBD1 TRBJ1-2 TRBV5-6 medium-sized TGTGCCAGCAGCGTGACAGGGGCCGGTCAGGACTATGGCTACACCTTC CASSVTGAGQDYGYTF
. TRBJ2-3 TRBV10-3 . TGTGCCATCAGTGGTAGCAGCACAGATACGCAGTATTTT CAISGSSTDTQYF
. TRBJ1-2 TRBV28 few TGTGCCAGCATTGGTCTAGAGGATGGCTACACCTTC CASIGLEDGYTF
TRBD2 TRBJ2-5 TRBV7-9 . TGTGCCAGCAGCTCCGGGAGGCTATGGGAAGAGACCCAGTACTTC CASSSGRLWEETQYF
. TRBJ2-5 TRBV14 . TGTGCCAGCAGCCAAGATGAGGGATTGACCCAGTACTTC CASSQDEGLTQYF
TRBD1 TRBJ1-5 TRBV7-9 . TGTGCCAGCAGCTTAGGGGACAGGTCGTTTGAAAGCAATCAGCCCCAGCATTTT CASSLGDRSFESNQPQHF
. TRBJ1-2 TRBV15 . TGTGCCACCAGCAGAGCGACAAACTATGGCTACACCTTC CATSRATNYGYTF
. TRBJ2-2 TRBV19 . TGTGCCAGTAGTAGTGCCCAGGGGCTTCTTAACACCGGGGAGCTGTTTTTT CASSSAQGLLNTGELFF
. TRBJ1-2 TRBV7-2 . TGTGCCAGCAGTCTCCCGGAGGGAATCTATGGCTACACCTTC CASSLPEGIYGYTF
. TRBJ2-3 TRBV5-6 . TGTGCCAGCAGAAGACAGGTTCGAACCAGCACAGATACGCAGTATTTT CASRRQVRTSTDTQYF
TRBD2 TRBJ2-1 TRBV9 . TGTGCCAGCAGCGCGCAAACGACTAGCGGGGGGGCATCCGAGCAGTTCTTC CASSAQTTSGGASEQFF
. TRBJ2-3 TRBV18 once TGTGCCAGCGTATTCCAGGGTACAGATACGCAGTATTTT CASVFQGTDTQYF
TRBD1 TRBJ2-2 TRBV15 . TGTGCCACCAGCAGGGACAGGGGGCCCTCGGGCACCGGGGAGCTGTTTTTT CATSRDRGPSGTGELFF
. TRBJ1-1 TRBV5-1 few TGCGCCAGCAGCAGGGACACTATGAACACTGAAGCTTTCTTT CASSRDTMNTEAFF
. TRBJ2-5 TRBV18 . TGTGCCAGCTCACCCGTCGACAGGCTCCAAGAGACCCAGTACTTC CASSPVDRLQETQYF
. TRBJ2-1 TRBV12-5 . TGTGCTAGTGGTTGGGGGGACAGTCGGTTCGACAATGAGCAGTTCTTC CASGWGDSRFDNEQFF
. TRBJ1-5 TRBV19 few TGTGCCAGCCGGGTAGATAGCAATCAGCCCCAGCATTTT CASRVDSNQPQHF
TRBD1 TRBJ1-5 TRBV27 . TGTGCCAGCAGTCCTATGACAGGGTTTGGCAATCAACCCCAGCATTTT CASSPMTGFGNQPQHF
TRBD2 TRBJ2-5 TRBV13 once TGTGCCAGCAGCTTAGGCCCCGGGACTAGCGGATGGGTTCGTGAGCAGTACTTC CASSLGPGTSGWVREQYF
TRBD2 TRBJ2-7 TRBV6-5 once TGTGCCAGCACGGCGGGGGTGTCCTACGAGCAGTACTTC CASTAGVSYEQYF
. TRBJ1-2 TRBV6-5 . TGTGCCAGCTTTGGTCGCGATAAGATGTATGGCTACACCTTC CASFGRDKMYGYTF
TRBD1 TRBJ2-7 TRBV7-7 . TGTGCCAGCAGCCCGGACAGGGGGCTATCTAGGCAGTACTTC CASSPDRGLSRQYF
TRBD1 TRBJ2-7 TRBV7-8 . TGTGCCAGCAGCTTGACAGGGACGACCTACGAGCAGTACTTC CASSLTGTTYEQYF
. TRBJ1-2 TRBV6-1 . TGTGCCAGCAGTGACCCAGGGGACTATGGCTACACCTTC CASSDPGDYGYTF
. TRBJ2-3 TRBV18 . TGTGCCAGCTCACCACCCGTCCCGCGACTCACAGATACGCAGTATTTT CASSPPVPRLTDTQYF
. TRBJ1-1 TRBV11-2 . TGTGCCAGCAGCTTACAGGGGAACACTGAAGCTTTCTTT CASSLQGNTEAFF
TRBD1 TRBJ1-1 TRBV28 . TGTGCCAGCAGTTTATTCCCCGGACAGGGCCCATTGAACACTGAAGCTTTCTTT CASSLFPGQGPLNTEAFF
. TRBJ2-2 TRBV4-1 . TGCGCCAGCAGAATGAAAGAGGGCGCGGGCGGGGAGCTGTTTTTT CASRMKEGAGGELFF
TRBD1 TRBJ1-5 TRBV6-5 . TGTGCCAGCAGGCCCGGGACAGCCGGCGGTCAGCCCCAGCATTTT CASRPGTAGGQPQHF
. TRBJ1-4 TRBV9 . TGTGCCAGCAGCAATTCAGGGTCAATCGCTAATGAAAAACTGTTTTTT CASSNSGSIANEKLFF
. TRBJ1-5 TRBV5-8 . TGTGCCAGCAGCTTGGGACAGTATAGCAATCAGCCCCAGCATTTT CASSLGQYSNQPQHF